This TCR beta chain was obtained from a study of blood T cell repertoires in COVID-19. The CDR3 has 13 residues. V lost 2 bases to trimming and J lost 3 bases, with 8 bases between them. Germline lookup yields CDR1 SGDLS and CDR2 YYNGEE. Clones were sequenced by immunoSEQ multiplex PCR, and TCRdb holds only the in-frame ones, with some missing. The sample has about 220,000 clones, more than 70% seen once. The sample holds a few counts of this clone. This TCR was sampled from a woman older than 75 with acute or convalescent COVID-19. Sequencing was done on a sample of peripheral blood. This chain links TRBV9 with TRBJ1-1; D is uncertain. CDR3 loop: CASSVHGDTEAFF. The CDR3 DNA reads TGTGCCAGCAGCGTTCACGGGGACACTGAAGCTTTCTTT.